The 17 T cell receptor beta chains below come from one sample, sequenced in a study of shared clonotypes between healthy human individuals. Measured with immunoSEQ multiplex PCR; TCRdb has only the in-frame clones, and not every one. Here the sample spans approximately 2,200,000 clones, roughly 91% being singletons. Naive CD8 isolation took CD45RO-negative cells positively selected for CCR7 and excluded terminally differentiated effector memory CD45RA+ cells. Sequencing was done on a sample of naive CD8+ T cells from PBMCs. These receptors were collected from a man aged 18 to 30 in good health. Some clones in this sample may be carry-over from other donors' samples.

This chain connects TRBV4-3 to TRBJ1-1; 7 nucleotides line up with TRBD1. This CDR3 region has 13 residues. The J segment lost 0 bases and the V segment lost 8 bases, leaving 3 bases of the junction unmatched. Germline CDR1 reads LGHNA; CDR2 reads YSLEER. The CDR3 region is CASGGQMNTEAFF. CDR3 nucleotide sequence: TGCGCCAGCGGGGGACAGATGAACACTGAAGCTTTCTTT.

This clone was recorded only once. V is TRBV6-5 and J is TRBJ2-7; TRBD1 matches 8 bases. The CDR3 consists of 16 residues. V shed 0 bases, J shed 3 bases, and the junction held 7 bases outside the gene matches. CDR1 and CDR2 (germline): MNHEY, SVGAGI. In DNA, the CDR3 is TGTGCCAGCAGTTACTCTACGGGACAGGTGGTCTACGAGCAGTACTTC. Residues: CASSYSTGQVVYEQYF.

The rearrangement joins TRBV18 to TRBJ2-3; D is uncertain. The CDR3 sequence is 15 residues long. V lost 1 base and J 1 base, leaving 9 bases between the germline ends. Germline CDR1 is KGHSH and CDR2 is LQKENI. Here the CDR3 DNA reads TGTGCCAGCTCACCACTGAGACTGGGCACAGATACGCAGTATTTT. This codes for CASSPLRLGTDTQYF.

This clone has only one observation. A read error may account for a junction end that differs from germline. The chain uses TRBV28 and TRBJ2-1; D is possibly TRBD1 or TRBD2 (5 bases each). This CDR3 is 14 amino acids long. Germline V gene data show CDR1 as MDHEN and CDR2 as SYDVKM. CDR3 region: CASNLFGGWNEQFF. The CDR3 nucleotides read TGTGCCAGCAATTTATTTGGGGGTTGGAATGAGCAGTTCTTC.

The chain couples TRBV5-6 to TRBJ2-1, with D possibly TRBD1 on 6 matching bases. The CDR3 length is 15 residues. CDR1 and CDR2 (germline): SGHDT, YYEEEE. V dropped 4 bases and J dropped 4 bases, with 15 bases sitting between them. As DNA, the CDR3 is TGTGCCAGCAGCCCGGCCGGGACATATTACAATGAGCAGTTCTTC. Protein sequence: CASSPAGTYYNEQFF. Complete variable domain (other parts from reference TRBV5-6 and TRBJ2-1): DAGVTQSPTHLIKTRGQQVTLRCSPKSGHDTVSWYQQALGQGPQFIFQYYEEEERQRGNFPDRFSGHQFPNYSSELNVNALLLGDSALYLCASSPAGTYYNEQFFGPGTRLTVL.

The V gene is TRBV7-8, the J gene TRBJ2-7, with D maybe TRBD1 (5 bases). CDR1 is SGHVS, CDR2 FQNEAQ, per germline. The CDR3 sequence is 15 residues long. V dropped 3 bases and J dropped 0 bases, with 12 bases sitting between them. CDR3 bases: TGTGCCAGCAGCTTCAGGGCCCCACCCTCCTACGAGCAGTACTTC. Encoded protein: CASSFRAPPSYEQYF.

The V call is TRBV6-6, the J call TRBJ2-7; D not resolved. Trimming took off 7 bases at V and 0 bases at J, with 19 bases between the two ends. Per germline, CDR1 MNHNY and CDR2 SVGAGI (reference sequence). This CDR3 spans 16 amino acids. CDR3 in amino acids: CASIGPGLDRSYEQYF. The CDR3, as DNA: TGTGCCAGCATTGGCCCGGGCCTAGACCGCTCCTACGAGCAGTACTTC.

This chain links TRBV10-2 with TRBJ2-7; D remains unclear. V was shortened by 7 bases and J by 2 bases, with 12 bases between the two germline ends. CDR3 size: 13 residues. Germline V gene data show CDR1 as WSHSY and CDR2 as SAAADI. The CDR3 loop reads CASKYREPYEQYF. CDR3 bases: TGCGCCAGCAAATATAGGGAACCCTACGAGCAGTACTTC.

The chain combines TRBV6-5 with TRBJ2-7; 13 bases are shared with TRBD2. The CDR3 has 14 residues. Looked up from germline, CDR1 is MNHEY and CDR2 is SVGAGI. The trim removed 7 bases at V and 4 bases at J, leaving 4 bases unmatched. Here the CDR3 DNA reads TGTGCCAGCACCAGACTAGCGGGGGGTTACGAGCAGTACTTC. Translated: CASTRLAGGYEQYF.

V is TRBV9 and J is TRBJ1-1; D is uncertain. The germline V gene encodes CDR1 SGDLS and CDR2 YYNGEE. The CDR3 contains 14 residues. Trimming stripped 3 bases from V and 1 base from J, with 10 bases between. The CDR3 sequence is CASSAQHGNTEAFF. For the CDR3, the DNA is TGTGCCAGCAGCGCGCAGCACGGGAACACTGAAGCTTTCTTT. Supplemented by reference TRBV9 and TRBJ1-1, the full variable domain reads DSGVTQTPKHLITATGQRVTLRCSPRSGDLSVYWYQQSLDQGLQFLIQYYNGEERAKGNILERFSAQQFPDLHSELNLSSLELGDSALYFCASSAQHGNTEAFFGQGTRLTVV.

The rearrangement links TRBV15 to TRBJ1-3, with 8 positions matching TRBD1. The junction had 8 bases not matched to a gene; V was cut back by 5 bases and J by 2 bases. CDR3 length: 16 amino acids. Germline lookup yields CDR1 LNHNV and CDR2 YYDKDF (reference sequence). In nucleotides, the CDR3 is TGTGCCACCAGCGTGACAGGGGTGATCACTGGAAACACCATATATTTT. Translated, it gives CATSVTGVITGNTIYF.

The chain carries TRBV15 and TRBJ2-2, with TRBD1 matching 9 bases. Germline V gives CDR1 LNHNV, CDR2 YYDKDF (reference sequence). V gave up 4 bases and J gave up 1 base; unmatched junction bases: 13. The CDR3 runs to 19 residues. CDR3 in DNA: TGTGCCACCAGCATTTGGACAGGGGTTCGGAGGCAGAACACCGGGGAGCTGTTTTTT. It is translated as CATSIWTGVRRQNTGELFF. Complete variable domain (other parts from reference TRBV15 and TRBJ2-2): DAMVIQNPRYQVTQFGKPVTLSCSQTLNHNVMYWYQQKSSQAPKLLFHYYDKDFNNEADTPDNFQSRRPNTSFCFLDIRSPGLGDTAMYLCATSIWTGVRRQNTGELFFGEGSRLTVL.

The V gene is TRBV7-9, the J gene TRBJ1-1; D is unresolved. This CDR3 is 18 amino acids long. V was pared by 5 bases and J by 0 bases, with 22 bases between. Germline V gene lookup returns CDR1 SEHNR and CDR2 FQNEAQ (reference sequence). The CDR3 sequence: CASSTFAREGVLNTEAFF. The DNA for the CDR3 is TGTGCCAGCAGCACCTTCGCTCGGGAGGGAGTATTGAACACTGAAGCTTTCTTT.

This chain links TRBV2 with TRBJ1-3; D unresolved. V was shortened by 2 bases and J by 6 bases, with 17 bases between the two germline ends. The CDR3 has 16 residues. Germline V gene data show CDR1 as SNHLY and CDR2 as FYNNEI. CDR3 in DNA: TGTGCCAGCAGTGAAAGCAGACACACCTATGAAAACACCATATATTTT. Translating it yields CASSESRHTYENTIYF.

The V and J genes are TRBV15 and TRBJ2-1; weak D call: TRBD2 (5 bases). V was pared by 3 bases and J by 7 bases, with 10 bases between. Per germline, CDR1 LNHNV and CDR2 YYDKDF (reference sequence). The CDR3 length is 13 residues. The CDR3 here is CATSRPRDNEQFF. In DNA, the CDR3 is TGTGCCACCAGCAGGCCTCGGGATAATGAGCAGTTCTTC. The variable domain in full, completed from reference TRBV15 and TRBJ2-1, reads DAMVIQNPRYQVTQFGKPVTLSCSQTLNHNVMYWYQQKSSQAPKLLFHYYDKDFNNEADTPDNFQSRRPNTSFCFLDIRSPGLGDTAMYLCATSRPRDNEQFFGPGTRLTVL.

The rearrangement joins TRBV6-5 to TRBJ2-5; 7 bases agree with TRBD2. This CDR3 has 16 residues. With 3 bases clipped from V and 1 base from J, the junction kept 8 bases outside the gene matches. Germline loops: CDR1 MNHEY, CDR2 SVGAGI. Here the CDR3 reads CASSYSPTSSQETQYF. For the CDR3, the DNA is TGTGCCAGCAGTTATTCTCCGACTAGCAGCCAAGAGACCCAGTACTTC.

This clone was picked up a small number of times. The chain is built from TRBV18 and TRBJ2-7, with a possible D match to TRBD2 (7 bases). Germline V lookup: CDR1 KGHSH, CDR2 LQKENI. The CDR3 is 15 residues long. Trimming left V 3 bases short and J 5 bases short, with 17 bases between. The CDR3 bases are TGTGCCAGCTCACCGGGACATCCCGGGGGGAACGAGCAGTACTTC. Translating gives CASSPGHPGGNEQYF.